A single sample is the source of the 3 T cell receptor beta chains below, sequenced in a study of shared clonotypes between healthy human individuals. Profiled with immunoSEQ multiplex PCR; TCRdb holds only in-frame clones, not every one. The data hold approximately 88,000 clones, with 68% observed a single time. The material sequenced was memory CD8+ T cells sorted from blood. As to subset: CD45RO+ cells pooled with CCR7-negative TemRA cells. All receptors come from a man aged 30 to 45 in good health.

DNA of the CDR3: TGTGCCAGCAGCTACTTTGGACAGGGATGGGTTGCTGGCTACACCTTC. Its protein product is CASSYFGQGWVAGYTF. The chain recombines TRBV5-4 with TRBJ1-2; 8 bases map to TRBD1. In germline, CDR1 is SGHNT, CDR2 YYREEE (reference sequence). CDR3 length equals 16 residues. Losses at the gene ends were 3 bases for V and 7 bases for J; bases not matched to a gene: 14.

The chain employs TRBV19 and TRBJ2-1, with 10 nucleotides matching TRBD2. The CDR3 contains 18 residues. Germline CDR1 reads LNHDA; CDR2 reads SQIVND (reference sequence). The trim removed 3 bases at V and 2 bases at J, leaving 10 bases unmatched. The CDR3 spells CASSILGSGTSAYNEQFF. The CDR3 DNA sequence: TGTGCCAGTAGTATTTTGGGGTCCGGGACTAGCGCCTACAATGAGCAGTTCTTC.

The chain uses TRBV7-6 and TRBJ1-1; D remains unclear. The CDR3 is 13 residues long. Trimming removed 5 bases at V and 3 bases at J, with 10 bases between. Germline V gene sequence: CDR1 SGHVS, CDR2 FNYEAQ. The CDR3 DNA follows: TGTGCCAGCAGCCTAGGACCCTACACTGAAGCTTTCTTT. As protein: CASSLGPYTEAFF.